The clone carrying this T cell receptor beta chain appeared once. This sample is part of a study of T cell responses to AZD1222 COVID-19 vaccine. V was cut by 5 bases and J by 8 bases, with 22 bases left in between. CDR3 size: 15 residues. Germline values: CDR1 SGHRS, CDR2 YFSETQ. The table came from immunoSEQ multiplex PCR; TCRdb's copy has only in-frame clones and leaves some out. The table has under 150,000 clones, less than 95% seen once. The genes are TRBV5-1 and TRBJ1-2; the D is unclear. The sample was peripheral blood, taken on day 0 of AZD1222 vaccination. This TCR was sampled from an adult in good health. As DNA, the CDR3 is TGCGCCAGCAGTGGACGACTCGGGGTCGTCTACGGCTACACCTTC. This sequence encodes CASSGRLGVVYGYTF.